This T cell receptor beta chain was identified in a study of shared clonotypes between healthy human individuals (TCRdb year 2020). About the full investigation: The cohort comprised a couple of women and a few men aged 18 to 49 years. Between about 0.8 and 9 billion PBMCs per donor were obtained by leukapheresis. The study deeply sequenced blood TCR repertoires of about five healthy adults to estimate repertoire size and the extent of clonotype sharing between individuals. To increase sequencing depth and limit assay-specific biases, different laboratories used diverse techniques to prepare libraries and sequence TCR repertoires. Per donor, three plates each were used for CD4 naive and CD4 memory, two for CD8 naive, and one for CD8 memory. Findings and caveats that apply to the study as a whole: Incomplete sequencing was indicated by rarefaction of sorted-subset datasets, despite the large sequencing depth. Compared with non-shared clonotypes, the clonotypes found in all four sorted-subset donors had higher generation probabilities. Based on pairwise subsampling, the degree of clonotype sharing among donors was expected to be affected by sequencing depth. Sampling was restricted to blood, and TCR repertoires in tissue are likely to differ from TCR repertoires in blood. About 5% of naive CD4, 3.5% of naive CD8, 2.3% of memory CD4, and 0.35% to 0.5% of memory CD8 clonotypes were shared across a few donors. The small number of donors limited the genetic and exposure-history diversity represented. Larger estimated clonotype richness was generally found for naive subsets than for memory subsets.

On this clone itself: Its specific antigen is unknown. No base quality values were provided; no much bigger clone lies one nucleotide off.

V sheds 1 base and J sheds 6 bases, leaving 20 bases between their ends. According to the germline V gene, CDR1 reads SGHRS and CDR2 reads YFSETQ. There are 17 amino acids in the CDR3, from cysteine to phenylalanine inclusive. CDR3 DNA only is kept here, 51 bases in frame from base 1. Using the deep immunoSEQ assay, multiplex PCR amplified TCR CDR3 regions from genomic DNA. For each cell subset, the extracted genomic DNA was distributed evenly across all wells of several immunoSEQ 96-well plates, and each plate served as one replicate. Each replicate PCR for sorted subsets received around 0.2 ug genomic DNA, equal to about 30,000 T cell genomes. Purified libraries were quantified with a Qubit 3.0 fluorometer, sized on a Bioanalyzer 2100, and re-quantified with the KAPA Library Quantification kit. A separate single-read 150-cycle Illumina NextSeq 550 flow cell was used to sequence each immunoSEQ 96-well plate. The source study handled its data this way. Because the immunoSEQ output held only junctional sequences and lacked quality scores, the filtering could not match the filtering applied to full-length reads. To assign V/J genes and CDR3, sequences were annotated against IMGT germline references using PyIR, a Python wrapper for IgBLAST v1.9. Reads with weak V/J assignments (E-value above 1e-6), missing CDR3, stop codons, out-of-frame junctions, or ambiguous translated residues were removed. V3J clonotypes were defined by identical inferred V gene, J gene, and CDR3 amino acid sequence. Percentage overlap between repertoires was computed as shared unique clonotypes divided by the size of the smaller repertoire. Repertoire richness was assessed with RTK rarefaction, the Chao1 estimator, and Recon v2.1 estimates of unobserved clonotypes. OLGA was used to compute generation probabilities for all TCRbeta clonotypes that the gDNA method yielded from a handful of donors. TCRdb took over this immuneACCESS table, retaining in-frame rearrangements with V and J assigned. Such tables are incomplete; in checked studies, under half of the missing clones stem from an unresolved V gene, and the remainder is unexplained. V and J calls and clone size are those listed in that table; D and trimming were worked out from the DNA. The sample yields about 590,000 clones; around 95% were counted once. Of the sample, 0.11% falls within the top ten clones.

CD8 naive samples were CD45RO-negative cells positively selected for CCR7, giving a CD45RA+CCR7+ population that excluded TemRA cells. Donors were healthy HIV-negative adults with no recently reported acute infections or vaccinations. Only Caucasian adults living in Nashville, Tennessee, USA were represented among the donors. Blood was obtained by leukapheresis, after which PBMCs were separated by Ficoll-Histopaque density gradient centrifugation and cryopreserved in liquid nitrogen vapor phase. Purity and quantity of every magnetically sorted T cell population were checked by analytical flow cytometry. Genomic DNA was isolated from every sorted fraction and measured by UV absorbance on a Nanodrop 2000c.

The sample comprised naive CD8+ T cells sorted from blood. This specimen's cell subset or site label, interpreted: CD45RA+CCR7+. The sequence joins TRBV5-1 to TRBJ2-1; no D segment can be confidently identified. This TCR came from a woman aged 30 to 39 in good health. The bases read TGCGCCAGCAGCTTGCTTTCCGGCCCCAGAAGGCCCAATGAGCAGTTCTTC. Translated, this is CASSLLSGPRRPNEQFF.